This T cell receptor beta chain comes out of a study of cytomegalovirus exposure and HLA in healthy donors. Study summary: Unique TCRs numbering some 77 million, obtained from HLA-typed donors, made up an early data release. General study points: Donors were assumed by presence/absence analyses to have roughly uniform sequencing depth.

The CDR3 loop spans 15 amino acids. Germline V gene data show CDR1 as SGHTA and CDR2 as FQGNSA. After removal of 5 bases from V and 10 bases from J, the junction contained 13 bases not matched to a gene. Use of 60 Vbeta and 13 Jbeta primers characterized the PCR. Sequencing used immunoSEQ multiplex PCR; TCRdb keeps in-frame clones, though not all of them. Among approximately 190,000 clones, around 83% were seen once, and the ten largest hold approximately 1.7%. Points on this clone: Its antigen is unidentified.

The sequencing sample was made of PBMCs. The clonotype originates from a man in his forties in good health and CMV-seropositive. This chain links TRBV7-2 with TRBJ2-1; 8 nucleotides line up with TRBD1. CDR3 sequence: CASSPGTGWAKEQFF. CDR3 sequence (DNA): TGTGCCAGCAGCCCCGGGACAGGCTGGGCCAAAGAGCAGTTCTTC.